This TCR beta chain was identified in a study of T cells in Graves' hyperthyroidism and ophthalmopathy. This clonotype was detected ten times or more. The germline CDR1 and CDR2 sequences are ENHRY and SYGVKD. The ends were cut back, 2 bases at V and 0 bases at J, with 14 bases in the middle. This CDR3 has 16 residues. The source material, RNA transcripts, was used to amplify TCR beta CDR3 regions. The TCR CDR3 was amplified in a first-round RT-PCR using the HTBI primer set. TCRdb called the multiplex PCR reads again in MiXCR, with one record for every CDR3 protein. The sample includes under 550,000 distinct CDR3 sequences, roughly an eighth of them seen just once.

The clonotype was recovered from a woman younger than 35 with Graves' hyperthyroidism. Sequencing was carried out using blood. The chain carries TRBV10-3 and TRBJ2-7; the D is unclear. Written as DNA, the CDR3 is TGTGCCATCAGTGAGGGGCCAGTCGGTTCCTCCTACGAGCAGTACTTC. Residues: CAISEGPVGSSYEQYF.